The 27 T cell receptor beta chains presented below share a single source sample, sequenced in a study of vaccination effects on CD4 cells after COVID-19. Sequenced by immunoSEQ multiplex PCR; TCRdb stores in-frame clones only, minus some. This table has tens of thousands of clones, roughly 76% appearing once. For these receptors, no antigen is known. ViraFEST assay sequencing came after antigen-specific CD4+ T cells were expanded with viral peptide pools. Once cultured for approximately 10 days, the cells underwent separation to obtain CD4+ T cells. The vaccine recipients had no prior SARS-CoV-2 infection, with negative nucleocapsid antibodies. The input for sequencing was CD4+ T cells from PBMCs cultured with HCoV-NL63 spike peptides, taken before COVID-19 vaccination. These receptors were collected from a human donor who received a COVID-19 vaccine.

The chain combines TRBV12-3 or TRBV12-4 with TRBJ1-1; 7 bases map to TRBD1. CDR3 length equals 12 residues. The trim removed 4 bases at V and 7 bases at J, leaving 3 bases unmatched. The CDR3 protein is CASSWTGDEAFF. The CDR3 nucleotides read TGTGCCAGCAGTTGGACAGGAGATGAAGCTTTCTTT.

This chain joins TRBV19 and TRBJ1-1; possibly TRBD1 for D (5 bases). Looked up from germline, CDR1 is LNHDA and CDR2 is SQIVND (reference sequence). The V gene lost 6 bases and the J gene lost 1 base, with 18 bases spanning the gap. This CDR3 spans 16 amino acids. CDR3: CASSNRLGGGNTEAFF. The CDR3 DNA reads TGTGCCAGTAGCAACCGACTCGGGGGGGGGAACACTGAAGCTTTCTTT.

The chain couples TRBV19 to TRBJ2-3, with 7 bases aligning to TRBD2. Germline V lookup: CDR1 LNHDA, CDR2 SQIVND (reference sequence). The CDR3 runs 15 residues. Unmatched junction bases numbered 11, after V lost 10 bases and J lost 1 base. The CDR3 protein is CATGGWGVRTDTQYF. CDR3 bases: TGTGCCACCGGGGGGTGGGGGGTCCGCACAGATACGCAGTATTTT.

Here the CDR3 reads CASSATGGAEQYV. The CDR3 nucleotides are TGTGCCAGCAGCGCGACAGGGGGCGCCGAGCAGTACGTC. This chain connects TRBV3-1 (or the pseudogene TRBV3-2) to TRBJ2-7, with 10 positions matching TRBD1. Trimming at V came to 5 bases and at J to 6 bases, leaving 4 bases not matched to a gene. The CDR3 is 13 residues long. CDR1 and CDR2 from the germline V gene are LGHDT and YNNKEL (reference sequence).

This chain joins TRBV10-2 and TRBJ1-3; 9 bases agree with TRBD1. CDR1 WSHSY and CDR2 SAAADI come from the germline V gene. The CDR3 contains 18 residues. J was trimmed by 0 bases and V by 5 bases; bases with no gene match: 11. CDR3 protein: CASSPGQGRAPSGNTIYF. DNA of the CDR3: TGCGCCAGCAGTCCGGGACAGGGTAGAGCCCCCTCTGGAAACACCATATATTTT.

V is TRBV5-4 and J is TRBJ2-4; possibly TRBD2 for D (7 bases). Trimming left V 4 bases short and J 8 bases short, with 19 bases between. Germline CDR1 and CDR2: SGHNT and YYREEE (reference sequence). This CDR3 has 15 residues. The CDR3 nucleotides read TGTGCCAGCAGCCTCCGGAAGGAGGGGGGGTACATTCAGTACTTC. It translates to CASSLRKEGGYIQYF.

The chain joins TRBV19 to TRBJ2-1; D is unclear. V was trimmed by 7 bases and J by 3 bases, leaving 4 bases between them. This CDR3 is 11 amino acids long. Germline values: CDR1 LNHDA, CDR2 SQIVND (reference sequence). The CDR3: CASMSYNEQFF. The CDR3 DNA follows: TGTGCCAGTATGAGCTACAATGAGCAGTTCTTC. The whole variable domain, remainder taken from reference TRBV19 and TRBJ2-1, is DGGITQSPKYLFRKEGQNVTLSCEQNLNHDAMYWYRQDPGQGLRLIYYSQIVNDFQKGDIAEGYSVSREKKESFPLTVTSAQKNPTAFYLCASMSYNEQFFGPGTRLTVL.

This clone was seen more than once but under ten times. The chain recombines TRBV9 with TRBJ1-1, with 9 positions matching TRBD1. With V trimmed by 8 bases and J by 0 bases, 2 bases remained unmatched. The CDR3 is 13 amino acids. Germline lookup yields CDR1 SGDLS and CDR2 YYNGEE. CDR3 nucleotides: TGTGCCAGTGGACAGGGGATGAACACTGAAGCTTTCTTT. Protein sequence: CASGQGMNTEAFF. The full variable domain, with the rest looked up from reference TRBV9 and TRBJ1-1, is DSGVTQTPKHLITATGQRVTLRCSPRSGDLSVYWYQQSLDQGLQFLIQYYNGEERAKGNILERFSAQQFPDLHSELNLSSLELGDSALYFCASGQGMNTEAFFGQGTRLTVV.

The V call is TRBV10-2, the J call TRBJ2-7; TRBD1 matches at 7 bases. Germline CDR1 is WSHSY and CDR2 is SAAADI. J lost 0 bases, V lost 7 bases, and 15 bases had no gene match. This CDR3 is 17 amino acids long. CDR3: CASKDRRLTFFSYEQYV. The CDR3 nucleotides read TGCGCCAGCAAGGACAGGCGTCTTACCTTTTTCTCCTACGAGCAGTACGTC.

The chain recombines TRBV9 with TRBJ1-5; D unclear. The CDR3 has 13 residues. The germline V gene encodes CDR1 SGDLS and CDR2 YYNGEE. Trimming stripped 0 bases from V and 1 base from J, with 2 bases between. The CDR3 bases are TGTGCCAGCAGCGTAGAGAGCAATCAGCCCCAGCATTTT. It specifies CASSVESNQPQHF.

The V and J genes are TRBV29-1 and TRBJ1-2, with 7 nucleotides matching TRBD1. This CDR3 is built from 13 residues. CDR1 SQVTM and CDR2 ANQGSEA come from the germline V gene. With V trimmed by 4 bases and J by 0 bases, 2 bases remained unmatched. The CDR3 nucleotides read TGCAGCGTTGTCCAGGGGGCTAACTATGGCTACACCTTC. It translates to CSVVQGANYGYTF.

The gene calls are TRBV28 and TRBJ1-5; TRBD1 is a possible D gene (5 bases). Trimming took 0 bases from V and 6 from J, leaving 12 bases between them. The germline V gene has CDR1 MDHEN and CDR2 SYDVKM. CDR3 length equals 15 residues. The CDR3: CASSLWSTGVQPQHF. The DNA of the CDR3 is TGTGCCAGCAGTTTATGGTCAACGGGGGTTCAGCCCCAGCATTTT.

This clone was found a few times. The chain uses TRBV18 and TRBJ2-4; D is unresolved. V lost 0 bases, J lost 0 bases, and 9 bases lay in between. This CDR3 has 16 amino acids. The germline V gene has CDR1 KGHSH and CDR2 LQKENI. CDR3 sequence reads: CASSPPIEQAKNIQYF. The CDR3 nucleotides read TGTGCCAGCTCACCACCTATCGAGCAAGCCAAAAACATTCAGTACTTC.

The chain combines TRBV28 with TRBJ2-3, with D perhaps given as TRBD1 or TRBD2 (6 bases each). There are 15 residues in the CDR3. CDR1 is MDHEN and CDR2 is SYDVKM in the germline V gene. With 6 bases removed from V and 0 bases from J, the gap between germline ends came to 13 bases. The CDR3 DNA sequence: TGTGCCAGCAGCGAAGGGGGGAGGAGCACAGATACGCAGTATTTT. Translating gives CASSEGGRSTDTQYF.

The J gene is TRBJ1-2, the V gene TRBV7-9; D is unresolved. V gave up 1 base and J gave up 8 bases, with 14 bases separating them. CDR3 length equals 14 residues. Germline values: CDR1 SEHNR, CDR2 FQNEAQ (reference sequence). CDR3 DNA sequence: TGTGCCAGCAGCTTAGTAGGTCCTTCGTCGGGCTACACCTTC. It specifies CASSLVGPSSGYTF.

The chain carries TRBV11-2 and TRBJ2-5, with 11 bases lining up with TRBD2. Germline CDR1 is SGHAT and CDR2 is FQNNGV. This CDR3 is built from 14 residues. With V trimmed by 5 bases and J by 4 bases, 3 bases remained unmatched. The CDR3 sequence is CASSDSGGAETQYF. In DNA form, the CDR3 reads TGTGCCAGCAGCGATAGCGGGGGGGCAGAGACCCAGTACTTC.

The chain has TRBV7-2 and TRBJ1-2; D gene unclear. With 1 base removed from V and 0 bases from J, the gap between germline ends came to 9 bases. The CDR3 length is 15 residues. The V gene's germline CDR1 is SGHTA and CDR2 FQGNSA. Here the CDR3 reads CASSLGGRTNYGYTF. The CDR3 nucleotides are TGTGCCAGCAGCTTAGGTGGCAGGACTAACTATGGCTACACCTTC. Filled out from reference TRBV7-2 and TRBJ1-2, the complete variable domain reads GAGVSQSPSNKVTEKGKDVELRCDPISGHTALYWYRQSLGQGLEFLIYFQGNSAPDKSGLPSDRFSAERTGGSVSTLTIQRTQQEDSAVYLCASSLGGRTNYGYTFGSGTRLTVV.

This clone has a single count. The genes are TRBV7-3 and TRBJ1-2; tentatively, D is TRBD1 (5 bases). The V gene lost 0 bases and the J gene lost 5 bases, with 7 bases spanning the gap. In germline, CDR1 is SGHTA, CDR2 FQGTGA. This CDR3 is 13 amino acids long. In DNA, the CDR3 is TGTGCCAGCAGCTTAACTGGGGGTTATGGCTACACCTTC. Translated, it gives CASSLTGGYGYTF. The full variable domain, completed using reference TRBV7-3 and TRBJ1-2, is GAGVSQTPSNKVTEKGKYVELRCDPISGHTALYWYRQSLGQGPEFLIYFQGTGAADDSGLPNDRFFAVRPEGSVSTLKIQRTERGDSAVYLCASSLTGGYGYTFGSGTRLTVV.

The J gene is TRBJ2-2, the V gene TRBV2, with 7 bases identical to TRBD1. This CDR3 has 14 amino acids. Germline V gives CDR1 SNHLY, CDR2 FYNNEI. V lost 7 bases to trimming and J lost 3 bases; unmatched junction nucleotides: 5. CDR3: CASIETGHTGELFF. Written as DNA, the CDR3 is TGTGCCAGCATCGAGACAGGGCACACCGGGGAGCTGTTTTTT.

This chain uses TRBV5-6 with TRBJ2-5; 7 nucleotides match TRBD1. From germline, CDR1 is SGHDT and CDR2 YYEEEE. This CDR3 is 14 amino acids long. The junction had 4 bases not matched to a gene; V was cut back by 0 bases and J by 5 bases. DNA of the CDR3: TGTGCCAGCAGCTTGGGAGACAGGGTTGAGACCCAGTACTTC. Its translation is CASSLGDRVETQYF. The full variable domain, rest sourced from reference TRBV5-6 and TRBJ2-5, is DAGVTQSPTHLIKTRGQQVTLRCSPKSGHDTVSWYQQALGQGPQFIFQYYEEEERQRGNFPDRFSGHQFPNYSSELNVNALLLGDSALYLCASSLGDRVETQYFGPGTRLLVL.

The chain links TRBV5-8 to TRBJ2-3; D call uncertain. Looked up from germline, CDR1 is SGHTS and CDR2 is YDEGEE. CDR3 length: 16 amino acids. V dropped 7 bases and J dropped 1 base, with 19 bases sitting between them. CDR3 in amino acids: CASPSAVVERTDTQYF. The CDR3 nucleotides are TGTGCCAGCCCCTCTGCGGTAGTGGAGCGCACAGATACGCAGTATTTT.

V and J are TRBV6-2 or TRBV6-3 and TRBJ1-5; TRBD1 is a possible D gene (6 bases). Looked up from germline, CDR1 is MNHEY and CDR2 is SVGEGT. The CDR3 loop spans 19 amino acids. Trimming shortened V by 5 bases and J by 4 bases, and 27 bases separated the two germline ends. The DNA for the CDR3 is TGTGCCAGCAGTAGGGGGGCCTCAGGAGGAGGGCTTGGTAATCAGCCCCAGCATTTT. Protein product: CASSRGASGGGLGNQPQHF.

The chain is built from TRBV3-1 (or the pseudogene TRBV3-2) and TRBJ2-4; TRBD2 matches 11 bases. The CDR3 extends over 18 amino acids. Trimming removed 1 base from V and 6 bases from J; junction bases left unmatched: 11. CDR1 LGHDT and CDR2 YNNKEL come from the germline V gene (reference sequence). This chain's CDR3 is CASSQAGQLAGERNIQYF. CDR3 in DNA: TGTGCCAGCAGCCAAGCCGGACAACTAGCGGGGGAACGAAACATTCAGTACTTC.

The chain carries TRBV28 and TRBJ2-2, with D possibly matching TRBD1 (6 bases). Trimming stripped 7 bases from V and 2 bases from J, with 14 bases between. The CDR3 loop spans 15 amino acids. Germline V gene sequence: CDR1 MDHEN, CDR2 SYDVKM. CDR3 residues: CASTKGGPNTGELFF. The CDR3 DNA follows: TGTGCCAGCACCAAAGGGGGACCTAACACCGGGGAGCTGTTTTTT.

This clone was detected a few times. The chain combines TRBV19 with TRBJ2-6, with a possible D match to TRBD1 (6 bases). From germline, CDR1 is LNHDA and CDR2 SQIVND (reference sequence). With 7 bases removed from V and 4 bases from J, the gap between germline ends came to 14 bases. The CDR3 is made up of 15 amino acids. For the CDR3, the DNA is TGTGCCAGTAATCCGGACAGAGTGGGGGCCAACGTCCTGACTTTC. It encodes CASNPDRVGANVLTF. The entire variable domain, with the rest obtained from reference TRBV19 and TRBJ2-6, is as follows: DGGITQSPKYLFRKEGQNVTLSCEQNLNHDAMYWYRQDPGQGLRLIYYSQIVNDFQKGDIAEGYSVSREKKESFPLTVTSAQKNPTAFYLCASNPDRVGANVLTFGAGSRLTVL.

This clone has just a few counts. The V and J genes are TRBV9 and TRBJ1-2, with TRBD1 matching over 8 bases. The CDR3 has 18 amino acids. Germline assignment: CDR1 SGDLS and CDR2 YYNGEE. Trimming at V came to 2 bases and at J to 4 bases, leaving 16 bases not matched to a gene. This chain's CDR3 is CASSVVGTGFIGGYGYTF. As DNA, the CDR3 is TGTGCCAGCAGCGTCGTCGGGACAGGATTCATTGGAGGCTATGGCTACACCTTC.

This clone occurred once. The chain recombines TRBV28 with TRBJ1-1; TRBD1 aligns across 8 bases. Per the germline V gene, CDR1 is MDHEN and CDR2 is SYDVKM. Losses at the gene ends were 4 bases for V and 4 bases for J; bases not matched to a gene: 11. CDR3 length: 16 amino acids. CDR3 sequence reads: CASSSSGGGGGTEAFF. The CDR3 coding sequence is TGTGCCAGCAGTTCTTCAGGGGGCGGAGGGGGCACTGAAGCTTTCTTT.